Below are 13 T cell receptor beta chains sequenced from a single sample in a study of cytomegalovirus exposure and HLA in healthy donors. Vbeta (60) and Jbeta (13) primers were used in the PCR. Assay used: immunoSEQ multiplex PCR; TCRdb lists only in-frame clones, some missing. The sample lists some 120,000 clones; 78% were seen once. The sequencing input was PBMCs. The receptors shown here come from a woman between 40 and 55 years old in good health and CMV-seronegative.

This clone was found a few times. The CDR3 is CASSQLSGHSYEQYF. CDR3 in DNA: TGTGCCAGTAGCCAGCTCTCGGGACACTCCTACGAGCAGTACTTC. The rearrangement uses TRBV19 and TRBJ2-7; D is perhaps TRBD1 (6 bases). The germline V gene encodes CDR1 LNHDA and CDR2 SQIVND (reference sequence). The germline V and J ends were trimmed by 6 bases and 0 bases, with 15 bases remaining between them. The CDR3 contains 15 residues.

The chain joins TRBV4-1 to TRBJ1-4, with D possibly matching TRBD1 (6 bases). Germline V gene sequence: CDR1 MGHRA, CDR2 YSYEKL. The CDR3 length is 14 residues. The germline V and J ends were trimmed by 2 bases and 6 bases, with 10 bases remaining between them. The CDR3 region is CASSQWGQYEKLFF. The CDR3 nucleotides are TGCGCCAGCAGCCAATGGGGGCAGTATGAAAAACTGTTTTTT.

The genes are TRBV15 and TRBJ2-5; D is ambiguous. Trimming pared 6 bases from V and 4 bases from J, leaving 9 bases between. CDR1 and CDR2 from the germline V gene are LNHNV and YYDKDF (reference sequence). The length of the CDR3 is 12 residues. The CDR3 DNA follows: TGTGCCACCAGGTATATCGGAGAGACCCAGTACTTC. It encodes CATRYIGETQYF.

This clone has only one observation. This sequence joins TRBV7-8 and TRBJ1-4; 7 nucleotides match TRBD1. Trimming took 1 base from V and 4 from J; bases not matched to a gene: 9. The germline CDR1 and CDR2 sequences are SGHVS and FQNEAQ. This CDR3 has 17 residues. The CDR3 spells CASSLDRGPYNNEKLFF. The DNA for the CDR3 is TGTGCCAGCAGCTTAGACAGGGGCCCTTACAATAATGAAAAACTGTTTTTT.

Here the CDR3 DNA reads TGTGCCAGCCGTGGGACAGGCCTCAACAACATTCAGTACTTC. The encoded protein is CASRGTGLNNIQYF. The chain joins TRBV19 to TRBJ2-4; 8 nucleotides line up with TRBD1. The germline CDR1 and CDR2 sequences are LNHDA and SQIVND (reference sequence). CDR3 length: 14 residues. V was clipped by 9 bases and J by 7 bases; unmatched bases: 11.

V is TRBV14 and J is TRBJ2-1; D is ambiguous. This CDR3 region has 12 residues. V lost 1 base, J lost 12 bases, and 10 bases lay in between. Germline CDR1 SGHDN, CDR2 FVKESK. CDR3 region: CASSQGRSLQFF. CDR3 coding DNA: TGTGCCAGCAGCCAAGGTAGAAGTCTGCAGTTCTTC.

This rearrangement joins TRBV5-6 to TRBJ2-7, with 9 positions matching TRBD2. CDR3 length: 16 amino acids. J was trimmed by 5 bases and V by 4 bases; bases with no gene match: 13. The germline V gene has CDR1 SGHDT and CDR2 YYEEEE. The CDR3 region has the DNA TGTGCCAGCAGCAACATAGCGGGAGCGGTTGGAAACGAGCAGTACTTC. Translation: CASSNIAGAVGNEQYF.

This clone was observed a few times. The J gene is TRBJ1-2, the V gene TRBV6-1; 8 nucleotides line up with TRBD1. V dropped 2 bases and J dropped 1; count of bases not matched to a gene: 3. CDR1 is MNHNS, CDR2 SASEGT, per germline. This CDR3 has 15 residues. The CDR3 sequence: CASSENRGGNYGYTF. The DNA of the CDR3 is TGTGCCAGCAGTGAAAACAGGGGGGGTAACTATGGCTACACCTTC.

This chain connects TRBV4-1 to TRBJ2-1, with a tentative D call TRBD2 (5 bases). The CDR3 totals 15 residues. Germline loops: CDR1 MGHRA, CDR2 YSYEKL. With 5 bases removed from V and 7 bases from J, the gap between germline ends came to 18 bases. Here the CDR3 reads CASSSRALVGNEQFF. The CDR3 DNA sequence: TGCGCCAGCAGCTCCCGGGCACTAGTTGGAAATGAGCAGTTCTTC.

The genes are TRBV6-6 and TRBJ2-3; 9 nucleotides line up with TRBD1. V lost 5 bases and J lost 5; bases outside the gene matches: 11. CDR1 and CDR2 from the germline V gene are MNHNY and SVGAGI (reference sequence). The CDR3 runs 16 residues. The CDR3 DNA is TGTGCCAGCAGTATGCTGGGACAGGGAAACGGAGATACGCAGTATTTT. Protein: CASSMLGQGNGDTQYF.

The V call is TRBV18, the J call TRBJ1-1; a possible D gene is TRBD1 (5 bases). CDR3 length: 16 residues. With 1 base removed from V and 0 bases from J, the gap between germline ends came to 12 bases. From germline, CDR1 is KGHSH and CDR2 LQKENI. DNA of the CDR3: TGTGCCAGCTCACCACAAGCGGGGGGGATGAACACTGAAGCTTTCTTT. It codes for CASSPQAGGMNTEAFF.

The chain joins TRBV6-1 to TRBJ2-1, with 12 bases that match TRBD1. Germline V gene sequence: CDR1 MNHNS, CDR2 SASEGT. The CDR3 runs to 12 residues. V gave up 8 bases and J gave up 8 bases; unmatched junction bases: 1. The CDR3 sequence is CASGTGGDEQFF. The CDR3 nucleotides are TGTGCCAGCGGGACAGGGGGCGATGAGCAGTTCTTC.

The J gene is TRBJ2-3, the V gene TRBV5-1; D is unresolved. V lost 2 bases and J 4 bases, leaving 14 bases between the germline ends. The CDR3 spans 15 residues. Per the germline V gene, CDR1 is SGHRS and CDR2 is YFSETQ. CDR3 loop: CASSFDKTISDTQYF. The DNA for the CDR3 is TGCGCCAGCAGCTTCGACAAAACAATCTCAGATACGCAGTATTTT.